A single sample is the source of the 14 T cell receptor beta chains below, sequenced in a study of T cell changes during pregnancy in multiple sclerosis. Here immunoSEQ multiplex PCR was the method, and the copy in TCRdb shows in-frame clones only, minus some. The sample contains 34,000 or so clones, approximately 91% of which appear only once. This sample comprised peripheral blood, obtained in the second trimester of pregnancy. These receptors were obtained from a female donor in good health, enrolled as a control in a pregnancy study.

The chain joins TRBV25-1 to TRBJ2-2; possibly TRBD1 for D (6 bases). Trimming took 1 base from V and 4 from J, leaving 19 bases between them. Germline V gene lookup returns CDR1 MGHDK and CDR2 SYGVNS. This CDR3 comprises 18 residues. The CDR3 bases are TGTGCCAGCAGTGAATTAGGCCCCCTCGCAGGGGCCACCGGGGAGCTGTTTTTT. Translation gives CASSELGPLAGATGELFF.

The CDR3 protein is CASSLGGRARHEQFF. The CDR3 coding sequence is TGTGCCAGCAGCTTAGGCGGGAGGGCCAGGCATGAGCAGTTCTTC. This chain joins TRBV7-9 and TRBJ2-1; TRBD2 matches 9 bases. This CDR3 comprises 15 residues. Trimming removed 1 base from V and 8 bases from J; junction bases left unmatched: 6. The germline CDR1 and CDR2 sequences are SEHNR and FQNEAQ (reference sequence).

The chain has TRBV2 and TRBJ2-7; 12 bases agree with TRBD2. The germline CDR1 and CDR2 sequences are SNHLY and FYNNEI. J was trimmed by 3 bases and V by 6 bases; bases with no gene match: 6. CDR3 length: 15 residues. The CDR3 nucleotides are TGTGCCAGCAGGGCCACTAGCGGGGGGTTCTACGAGCAGTACTTC. Residues: CASRATSGGFYEQYF.

The CDR3 nucleotides are TGTGCCAGCATTTCCGTATGGGACAGAAACTCACCCCTCCACTTT. Its translation is CASISVWDRNSPLHF. The chain uses TRBV27 and TRBJ1-6; TRBD1 aligns across 7 bases. CDR1 and CDR2 (germline): MNHEY, SMNVEV (reference sequence). Trimming removed 7 bases from V and 10 bases from J; junction bases left unmatched: 13. The CDR3 has 15 amino acids.

The chain employs TRBV10-3 and TRBJ1-1; possible D gene TRBD1, 5 bases. The CDR3 spans 13 residues. Looked up from germline, CDR1 is ENHRY and CDR2 is SYGVKD. V was trimmed by 10 bases and J by 3 bases, leaving 15 bases between them. In nucleotides, the CDR3 is TGTGCCACTCGGGGGGATCCTGACACTGAAGCTTTCTTT. The encoded protein is CATRGDPDTEAFF.

The chain joins TRBV14 to TRBJ2-1; 9 nucleotides align to TRBD1. Germline CDR1 is SGHDN and CDR2 is FVKESK. V shed 1 base and J 8 bases; nucleotides not matched to a gene: 9. The CDR3 spans 16 residues. CDR3 bases: TGTGCCAGCAGCCAAGCCGACAGGGGGGTTGGGGATGAGCAGTTCTTC. Protein sequence: CASSQADRGVGDEQFF.

The chain carries TRBV7-9 and TRBJ1-5, with D maybe TRBD1 (5 bases). Trimming cost V 11 bases and J 4 bases, with 9 bases left between them. The CDR3 length is 11 residues. Germline V lookup: CDR1 SEHNR, CDR2 FQNEAQ (reference sequence). This chain's CDR3 is CAAGGNQPQHF. The CDR3 DNA is TGTGCCGCCGGGGGTAATCAGCCCCAGCATTTT. Full variable domain (missing parts from reference TRBV7-9 and TRBJ1-5): DTGVSQNPRHKITKRGQNVTFRCDPISEHNRLYWYRQTLGQGPEFLTYFQNEAQLEKSRLLSDRFSAERPKGSFSTLEIQRTEQGDSAMYLCAAGGNQPQHFGDGTRLSIL.

This chain joins TRBV4-2 and TRBJ1-5; 10 nucleotides align to TRBD1. The V gene end was trimmed by 4 bases and the J gene end by 5 bases; junction bases not matched to a gene: 14. Germline CDR1 is LGHNA and CDR2 is YNFKEQ. CDR3 length: 18 amino acids. In DNA form, the CDR3 reads TGTGCCAGCAGCCCCCGGGGGATGGGACAGGGGACTGATCAGCCCCAGCATTTT. The encoded protein is CASSPRGMGQGTDQPQHF.

This chain connects TRBV10-3 to TRBJ2-1; D is unresolved. The CDR3 length is 13 residues. Between the trimmed V and J ends, which lost 2 bases and 4 bases, there was a span of 6 bases. Germline CDR1 and CDR2: ENHRY and SYGVKD. CDR3 sequence reads: CAISERLYNEQFF. The CDR3, as DNA: TGTGCCATCAGTGAGCGTCTGTACAATGAGCAGTTCTTC.

This sequence joins TRBV9 and TRBJ2-2; 8 nucleotides agree with TRBD2. Per germline, CDR1 SGDLS and CDR2 YYNGEE. Trimming at V came to 2 bases and at J to 0 bases, leaving 3 bases not matched to a gene. The CDR3 covers 16 residues. Written as DNA, the CDR3 is TGTGCCAGCAGCGTTCTTAGCGGGGCGAACACCGGGGAGCTGTTTTTT. Its translation is CASSVLSGANTGELFF.

V and J are TRBV11-1 and TRBJ2-3; TRBD2 might be the D (5 bases). This CDR3 spans 17 amino acids. Germline V CDR1 and CDR2: SGHAT, FQDESV (reference sequence). The V gene lost 5 bases and the J gene lost 0 bases, with 18 bases spanning the gap. The CDR3: CASSLRGVEASTDTQYF. The CDR3 bases are TGTGCCAGCAGCCTACGGGGTGTCGAAGCTAGCACAGATACGCAGTATTTT. The complete variable domain, with remaining parts taken from reference TRBV11-1 and TRBJ2-3, reads EAEVAQSPRYKITEKSQAVAFWCDPISGHATLYWYRQILGQGPELLVQFQDESVVDDSQLPKDRFSAERLKGVDSTLKIQPAELGDSAMYLCASSLRGVEASTDTQYFGPGTRLTVL.

The chain couples TRBV9 to TRBJ1-1, with D possibly being TRBD1 (5 bases). CDR1 and CDR2 (germline): SGDLS, YYNGEE. The CDR3 sequence is 15 residues long. V gave up 3 bases and J gave up 4 bases, with 16 bases separating them. CDR3 loop: CASSETGGGGTEAFF. The CDR3 DNA reads as TGTGCCAGCAGCGAGACGGGGGGGGGAGGCACTGAAGCTTTCTTT.

J is TRBJ1-3 and V is TRBV6-5, with unresolved D. The CDR3 contains 15 residues. Per the germline V gene, CDR1 is MNHEY and CDR2 is SVGAGI. V lost 0 bases to trimming and J lost 0 bases, with 6 bases between them. CDR3 in DNA: TGTGCCAGCAGTTACTCGAAACACTCTGGAAACACCATATATTTT. The encoded protein is CASSYSKHSGNTIYF.

V is TRBV4-2 and J is TRBJ2-3, with TRBD2 matching 9 bases. CDR3 size: 16 residues. Germline assignment: CDR1 LGHNA and CDR2 YNFKEQ. V lost 9 bases, J lost 6 bases, and 16 bases stayed unmatched. CDR3 coding DNA: TGTGCCAGTGGGGCAGTGGGACTAGCCCGGTCCGATACGCAGTATTTT. Translation: CASGAVGLARSDTQYF.